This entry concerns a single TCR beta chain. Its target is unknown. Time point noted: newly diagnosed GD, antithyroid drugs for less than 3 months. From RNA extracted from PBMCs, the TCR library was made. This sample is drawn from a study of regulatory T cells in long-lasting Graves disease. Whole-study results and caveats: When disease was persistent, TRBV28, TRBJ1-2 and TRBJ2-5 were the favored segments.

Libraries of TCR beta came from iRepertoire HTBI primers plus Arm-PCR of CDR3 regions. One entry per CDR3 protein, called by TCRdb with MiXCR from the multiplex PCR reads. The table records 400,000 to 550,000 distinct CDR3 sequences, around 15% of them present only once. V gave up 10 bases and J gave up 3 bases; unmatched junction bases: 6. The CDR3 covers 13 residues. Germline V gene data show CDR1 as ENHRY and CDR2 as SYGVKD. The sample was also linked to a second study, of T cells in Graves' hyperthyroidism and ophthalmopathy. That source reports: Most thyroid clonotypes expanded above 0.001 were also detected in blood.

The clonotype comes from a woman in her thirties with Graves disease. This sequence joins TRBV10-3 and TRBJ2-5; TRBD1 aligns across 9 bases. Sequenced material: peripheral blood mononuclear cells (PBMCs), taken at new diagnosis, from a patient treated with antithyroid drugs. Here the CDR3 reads CASAGDREETQYF. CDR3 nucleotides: TGTGCCAGCGCTGGGGACAGGGAAGAGACCCAGTACTTC.